The sequence of this TCR beta chain was determined in a study of yellow fever vaccine responses in identical twins. Trimming removed 2 bases from V and 6 bases from J; junction bases left unmatched: 6. This CDR3 region has 14 residues. Germline lookup yields CDR1 WNHNN and CDR2 SYGVQD (reference sequence). To note about this clonotype: What it binds is unknown.

Points from the study as a whole: Twins' vaccine T cell responses reportedly seemed partly convergent and partly personalized.

TCRdb re-called the RT-PCR reads through MiXCR, storing one row per CDR3 protein. Altogether roughly 2,000 distinct CDR3 sequences are present, 82% being singletons, with the ten largest covering 6.3%. This chain uses TRBV10-1 with TRBJ1-2; 7 nucleotides agree with TRBD1. This clonotype was obtained from a woman between 18 and 29 years old who received the yellow fever vaccine. Source: T cells from blood (PBMCs), unsorted or a sorted subset (not recorded which), taken before or after yellow fever vaccination (not recorded which). CDR3 sequence reads: CASSEDTGAHGYTF. The CDR3, as DNA: TGCGCCAGCAGTGAGGACACAGGGGCCCATGGCTACACCTTC.